The sequence of this T cell receptor beta chain was determined in a study of T cell responses to AZD1222 COVID-19 vaccine. The protocol was immunoSEQ multiplex PCR, while the TCRdb copy is restricted to in-frame clones and leaves out a portion. The sample shows 77,000 or so clones, approximately 90% of them seen only once. V was trimmed by 5 bases and J by 5 bases, leaving 7 bases between them. The CDR3 loop spans 12 amino acids. Per germline, CDR1 SGHAT and CDR2 FQNNGV. Sample: peripheral blood, taken 28 days after the second AZD1222 dose. The chain has TRBV11-2 and TRBJ2-1; D not certain. The receptor comes from an adult who received the AZD1222 COVID-19 vaccine. CDR3 sequence: CASSLQNNEQFF. CDR3 sequence (DNA): TGTGCCAGCAGCCTACAGAACAATGAGCAGTTCTTC.